A single sample is the source of the 10 T cell receptor beta chains below, sequenced in a study of blood T cell repertoires in COVID-19. Using immunoSEQ multiplex PCR, the repertoire was profiled, and TCRdb retains in-frame clones only, with some absent. This sample yields about 230,000 clones, of which roughly 88% are seen a single time; 27% belongs to the top ten. Sequencing input: peripheral blood. All receptors derive from a man in his forties or fifties with acute or convalescent COVID-19.

Notes on this clone: This clone may be a read error of a much larger clone one base away. The chain links TRBV4-3 to TRBJ1-4; no clear D. The CDR3 sequence is 16 residues long. CDR1 and CDR2 from the germline V gene are LGHNA and YSLEER. Trimming removed 4 bases at V and 7 bases at J, with 19 bases between. DNA of the CDR3: TGCGCCAGCAGCCCCTGGGTGGGAGGGTGGGTTGAAAAACTGTTTTTT. Protein sequence: CASSPWVGGWVEKLFF.

The chain joins TRBV19 to TRBJ1-6; 9 bases map to TRBD1. The CDR3 covers 16 residues. The germline gives CDR1 LNHDA, CDR2 SQIVND (reference sequence). After removal of 4 bases from V and 7 bases from J, the junction contained 8 bases not matched to a gene. CDR3 sequence: CASSTHRQGGNSPLHF. CDR3 DNA sequence: TGTGCCAGTAGTACTCATCGACAGGGGGGAAATTCACCCCTCCACTTT.

V gene TRBV3-1 (or the pseudogene TRBV3-2) combines with J gene TRBJ1-1; D might be TRBD1 (5 bases). The length of the CDR3 is 15 residues. V lost 3 bases and J 3 bases, leaving 14 bases between the germline ends. Germline V gives CDR1 LGHDT, CDR2 YNNKEL (reference sequence). CDR3 residues: CASSQRQRLDTEAFF. Here the CDR3 DNA reads TGTGCCAGCAGCCAGAGACAGAGATTGGACACTGAAGCTTTCTTT.

The rearrangement joins TRBV3-1 (or the pseudogene TRBV3-2) to TRBJ2-1; D possibly corresponds to TRBD1 (5 bases). V lost 2 bases to trimming and J lost 10 bases, with 15 bases between them. The CDR3 runs to 14 residues. Germline values: CDR1 LGHDT, CDR2 YNNKEL (reference sequence). The CDR3 protein is CASSQSRDGWEQFF. Written as DNA, the CDR3 is TGTGCCAGCAGCCAAAGCAGGGATGGCTGGGAGCAGTTCTTC.

The chain has TRBV14 and TRBJ2-3; 7 bases line up with TRBD2. The CDR3 contains 17 residues. Germline V CDR1 and CDR2: SGHDN, FVKESK. V was clipped by 4 bases and J by 0 bases; unmatched bases: 10. CDR3 sequence (DNA): TGTGCCAGCAGCCCTCAGAGGGCTAGCGGAAGCACAGATACGCAGTATTTT. Residues: CASSPQRASGSTDTQYF.

This chain uses TRBV10-3 with TRBJ1-3; D is uncertain. The CDR3 is made up of 15 amino acids. The germline CDR1 and CDR2 sequences are ENHRY and SYGVKD. V lost 0 bases to trimming and J lost 4 bases, with 10 bases between them. CDR3 amino acids: CAISESGILGNTIYF. In nucleotides, the CDR3 is TGTGCCATCAGTGAGTCTGGCATTCTCGGAAACACCATATATTTT.

V gene TRBV4-1 combines with J gene TRBJ2-5; the D gene is possibly TRBD1 (5 bases). The CDR3 is 14 residues long. CDR1 MGHRA and CDR2 YSYEKL come from the germline V gene. V gave up 4 bases and J gave up 4 bases, with 13 bases separating them. The CDR3 sequence: CASSPSGRPETQYF. The CDR3 bases are TGCGCCAGCAGCCCTTCAGGGCGCCCAGAGACCCAGTACTTC.

CDR3 sequence (DNA): TGTGCCAGCAGCTTAGTCCTAGCTGGCTCCTACAATGAGCAGTTCTTC. Its protein is CASSLVLAGSYNEQFF. The chain combines TRBV7-2 with TRBJ2-1; D is possibly TRBD2 (5 bases). The V and J ends lost 1 base and 0 bases respectively, with 10 bases between them. Germline values: CDR1 SGHTA, CDR2 FQGNSA. The CDR3 runs 16 residues.

The chain recombines TRBV6-7 with TRBJ1-2, with D hard to call. TRBV6-7 is annotated as an ORF whose role is uncertain. Trimming removed 2 bases from V and 2 bases from J, with 9 bases in between. CDR3 length equals 14 residues. CDR3 nucleotides: TGTGCCAGCAGTTACGGGCAGCCGAACTATGGCTACACCTTC. This sequence encodes CASSYGQPNYGYTF.

This chain connects TRBV28 to TRBJ2-1, with D possibly TRBD2 on 6 matching bases. This CDR3 contains 13 residues. In germline, CDR1 is MDHEN, CDR2 SYDVKM. The V gene lost 10 bases and the J gene lost 1 base, with 11 bases spanning the gap. The CDR3 DNA is TGTGCCACCGCAGCGGGTTCCTACAATGAGCAGTTCTTC. Translated, it gives CATAAGSYNEQFF.